This is a list of T cell receptor beta chains from one sample in a study of radiation and T cells in renal cell carcinoma. Libraries were prepared by immunoSEQ multiplex PCR; TCRdb keeps only in-frame clonotypes and omits some of them. The table records under 200,000 clones, about 88% of them present only once. This specimen was blood, taken from a patient whose treatment included radiotherapy and nephrectomy. The source is a woman in her forties or fifties with renal cell carcinoma. Both conserved end residues are part of each CDR3. A D gene is named only where the DNA matches it firmly.

v_gene: TRBV25-1; j_gene: TRBJ2-3; d_gene: NA; CDR3aa: CASSEGDRTDTQYF
v_gene: TRBV19; j_gene: TRBJ2-5; d_gene: NA; CDR3aa: CASSMTATKETQYF
v_gene: TRBV21-1; j_gene: TRBJ1-3; d_gene: NA; CDR3aa: CAIQGLSGNTIYF
v_gene: TRBV2; j_gene: TRBJ1-2; d_gene: TRBD1; CDR3aa: CASSEAGQGNYGYTF
v_gene: TRBV19; j_gene: TRBJ1-1; d_gene: TRBD1; CDR3aa: CASSIALLEAGGSFTEAFF
v_gene: TRBV7-9; j_gene: TRBJ1-6; d_gene: NA; CDR3aa: CASSLLTDSPLHF
v_gene: TRBV4-1; j_gene: TRBJ2-7; d_gene: NA; CDR3aa: CASSPDIDYEQYF
v_gene: TRBV5-1; j_gene: TRBJ2-3; d_gene: NA; CDR3aa: CASSSGDDRYTDTQYF
v_gene: TRBV6-4; j_gene: TRBJ2-2; d_gene: TRBD1; CDR3aa: CASSVQGATGELFF
v_gene: TRBV4-2; j_gene: TRBJ2-2; d_gene: TRBD2; CDR3aa: CASSQDHIGRGVSGELFF
v_gene: TRBV29-1; j_gene: TRBJ2-5; d_gene: TRBD1; CDR3aa: CSVERGPKYPYQETQYF
v_gene: TRBV5-1; j_gene: TRBJ2-1; d_gene: NA; CDR3aa: CASSLDGRGGYNEQFF
v_gene: TRBV4-2; j_gene: TRBJ1-3; d_gene: NA; CDR3aa: CASSQGRNTIYF
v_gene: TRBV15; j_gene: TRBJ2-7; d_gene: NA; CDR3aa: CATSRDRGRGQYF
v_gene: TRBV28; j_gene: TRBJ2-2; d_gene: TRBD2; CDR3aa: CASSPWGGYTGELFF
v_gene: TRBV2; j_gene: TRBJ1-2; d_gene: NA; CDR3aa: CASSAGVNSYTF
v_gene: TRBV5-8; j_gene: TRBJ1-6; d_gene: NA; CDR3aa: CASSFYNSPLHF
v_gene: TRBV2; j_gene: TRBJ1-1; d_gene: NA; CDR3aa: CASSKDLNTEAFF
v_gene: TRBV4-1; j_gene: TRBJ2-4; d_gene: TRBD1; CDR3aa: CASSQALTGVDIQYF
v_gene: TRBV7-2; j_gene: TRBJ1-2; d_gene: TRBD1; CDR3aa: CASSPRQGGGIGYTF
v_gene: TRBV7-9; j_gene: TRBJ2-4; d_gene: TRBD2; CDR3aa: CASSLGTSGGAAKNIQYF
v_gene: TRBV18; j_gene: TRBJ1-1; d_gene: NA; CDR3aa: CASSPNVGVWTEAFF
v_gene: TRBV18; j_gene: TRBJ2-7; d_gene: TRBD2; CDR3aa: CASSPRTSAAYEQYF
v_gene: TRBV5-6; j_gene: TRBJ1-3; d_gene: NA; CDR3aa: CASSPGGGAGNTIYF
v_gene: TRBV6-5; j_gene: TRBJ1-3; d_gene: TRBD1; CDR3aa: CASSYTGQGGGNTIYF
v_gene: TRBV2; j_gene: TRBJ1-5; d_gene: NA; CDR3aa: CASRADSTTNQPQHF
v_gene: TRBV2; j_gene: TRBJ1-2; d_gene: TRBD1; CDR3aa: CASSEAKGAGGYTF
v_gene: TRBV6-6; j_gene: TRBJ1-6; d_gene: TRBD1; CDR3aa: CASSQQGMGQSPLHF
v_gene: TRBV29-1; j_gene: TRBJ1-1; d_gene: NA; CDR3aa: CSARTGSRRNTEAFF
v_gene: TRBV6-6; j_gene: TRBJ1-5; d_gene: NA; CDR3aa: CASRTTLEGSNQPQHF
v_gene: TRBV28; j_gene: TRBJ1-2; d_gene: NA; CDR3aa: CASSFRRGDGYTF
v_gene: TRBV2; j_gene: TRBJ1-2; d_gene: NA; CDR3aa: CASNFRREDGYTF
v_gene: TRBV5-4; j_gene: TRBJ1-2; d_gene: NA; CDR3aa: CASSRDGANYGYTF
v_gene: TRBV4-1; j_gene: TRBJ1-1; d_gene: NA; CDR3aa: CASSRPGTEAFF
v_gene: TRBV30; j_gene: TRBJ2-6; d_gene: NA; CDR3aa: CAWGRDPGANVLTF
v_gene: TRBV2; j_gene: TRBJ1-5; d_gene: NA; CDR3aa: CASRDTGPEQPQHF
v_gene: TRBV28; j_gene: TRBJ1-4; d_gene: TRBD1; CDR3aa: CATGGNPLTNEKLFF
v_gene: TRBV9; j_gene: TRBJ2-1; d_gene: TRBD2; CDR3aa: CASSVESSGGLVSYNEQFF
v_gene: TRBV10-3; j_gene: TRBJ1-1; d_gene: TRBD1; CDR3aa: CAIRDRVYTEAFF
v_gene: TRBV4-3; j_gene: TRBJ1-4; d_gene: NA; CDR3aa: CASSQDLSDATNEKLFF
v_gene: TRBV6-5; j_gene: TRBJ1-2; d_gene: NA; CDR3aa: CASSYDPGRLYGYTF
v_gene: TRBV7-2; j_gene: TRBJ1-5; d_gene: TRBD1; CDR3aa: CASSPGTGVFQPQHF
v_gene: TRBV6-5; j_gene: TRBJ2-3; d_gene: NA; CDR3aa: CASSYEGGGGTDTQYF
v_gene: TRBV6-5; j_gene: TRBJ2-3; d_gene: NA; CDR3aa: CASSPRVSDTQYF
v_gene: TRBV6-1; j_gene: TRBJ1-3; d_gene: TRBD1; CDR3aa: CASSEATGRNTIYF
v_gene: TRBV7-9; j_gene: TRBJ2-6; d_gene: NA; CDR3aa: CASSIRGTGANVLTF
v_gene: TRBV19; j_gene: TRBJ1-2; d_gene: TRBD1; CDR3aa: CASRTKEGTGIFYGYTF
v_gene: TRBV4-1; j_gene: TRBJ1-1; d_gene: NA; CDR3aa: CASSHPGHRNTEAFF
v_gene: TRBV9; j_gene: TRBJ1-2; d_gene: TRBD1; CDR3aa: CASSPRTGPLSNYGYTF
v_gene: TRBV5-1; j_gene: TRBJ2-2; d_gene: NA; CDR3aa: CASSLRGGLNTGELFF
v_gene: TRBV6-1; j_gene: TRBJ1-4; d_gene: TRBD1; CDR3aa: CASSERTGGGNEKLFF
v_gene: TRBV5-1; j_gene: TRBJ1-4; d_gene: TRBD1; CDR3aa: CASRQTRTGDDEKLFF
v_gene: TRBV4-1; j_gene: TRBJ2-3; d_gene: TRBD2; CDR3aa: CASSQATSGGRIDTQYF
v_gene: TRBV19; j_gene: TRBJ2-3; d_gene: TRBD2; CDR3aa: CASNDRGLASSDTQYF
v_gene: TRBV13; j_gene: TRBJ2-7; d_gene: NA; CDR3aa: CASSPGPDYEQYF
v_gene: TRBV11-2; j_gene: TRBJ2-1; d_gene: TRBD2; CDR3aa: CASSYSGGIVNEQFF
v_gene: TRBV7-2; j_gene: TRBJ2-1; d_gene: TRBD1; CDR3aa: CASSPADRILNRRYNEQFF
v_gene: TRBV21-1; j_gene: TRBJ1-2; d_gene: NA; CDR3aa: CASSKDILGYTF
v_gene: TRBV25-1; j_gene: TRBJ2-2; d_gene: NA; CDR3aa: CASSARSGSSNTGELFF